This T cell receptor beta chain was profiled in a study of monozygotic twins with inflammatory bowel disease. TCRdb re-called the 5' RACE reads and shows each CDR3 protein once, DNA omitted. The sample has around 200,000 distinct CDR3 sequences. Whole blood, unsorted for T cells, was the source of total RNA. Germline V gene lookup returns CDR1 LNHDA and CDR2 SQIVND (reference sequence). This CDR3 region has 15 residues. The sample taken for sequencing was blood. V and J are TRBV19 and TRBJ1-1; TCRdb lists TRBD1, though no DNA is available to test this call. This TCR came from a human donor with ulcerative colitis or Crohn's disease, or a healthy co-twin of an affected twin (not recorded which). CDR3 residues: CASSYRTGWDTEAFF.